This T cell receptor (beta chain) was found in a study of blood T cells in healthy people across ages. This clonotype occurred a few times. Germline assignment: CDR1 SGHRS and CDR2 YFSETQ. Trimming removed 3 bases at V and 3 bases at J, with 14 bases between. The CDR3 consists of 15 residues. The second PCR ran 7 to 11 cycles with a sample-barcoded 5' primer and J-beta primers. MiXCR, applied by TCRdb to the 5' RACE reads, yields one record per CDR3 protein. The repertoire has hundreds of thousands of distinct CDR3 sequences, roughly 41% of them found once; the top ten carry 25% to 35%. The clonotype originates from an elderly man in good health. The rearrangement joins TRBV5-1 to TRBJ2-3; D is unresolved. The sequenced sample was blood. Written as DNA, the CDR3 is TGCGCCAGCAGCTCACCAGGTTCAAGGACAGATACGCAGTATTTT. Translation gives CASSSPGSRTDTQYF.